One and the same sample provided the 20 T cell receptor beta chains below, sequenced in a study of cytomegalovirus exposure and HLA in healthy donors. The method was immunoSEQ multiplex PCR; TCRdb's version includes in-frame clones alone and lacks a portion of them. Of 150,000 to 200,000 clones listed, roughly 88% are singletons. The sample taken for sequencing was PBMCs. The source of these receptors is a woman younger than 45 in good health and CMV-seropositive.

This sequence joins TRBV19 and TRBJ2-1; TRBD1 might be the D (6 bases). Germline CDR1 is LNHDA and CDR2 is SQIVND (reference sequence). CDR3 length: 14 residues. The ends were cut back, 4 bases at V and 8 bases at J, with 15 bases in the middle. The CDR3 region has the DNA TGTGCCAGTAGTACACAGGGACATCGCCATGAGCAGTTCTTC. Encoded protein: CASSTQGHRHEQFF.

This clone was counted only a few times. V usage is TRBV5-6 and J usage is TRBJ1-2; 8 bases line up with TRBD1. CDR3 length: 13 amino acids. CDR1 SGHDT and CDR2 YYEEEE come from the germline V gene. Trimming removed 3 bases from V and 6 bases from J; junction bases left unmatched: 4. The CDR3 DNA is TGTGCCAGCAGCTCGACAGGGGACGATGGCTACACCTTC. Encoded protein: CASSSTGDDGYTF.

This chain connects TRBV19 to TRBJ1-2; 7 positions agree with TRBD1. This CDR3 is built from 15 residues. The germline gives CDR1 LNHDA, CDR2 SQIVND (reference sequence). The V and J ends lost 4 bases and 2 bases, in that order; junction bases with no gene match: 7. CDR3 DNA: TGTGCCAGTAGTACTCTACAGACAGGGAACTATGGCTACACCTTC. It is translated as CASSTLQTGNYGYTF. Using reference TRBV19 and TRBJ1-2 for the parts outside the CDR3, the full variable domain is DGGITQSPKYLFRKEGQNVTLSCEQNLNHDAMYWYRQDPGQGLRLIYYSQIVNDFQKGDIAEGYSVSREKKESFPLTVTSAQKNPTAFYLCASSTLQTGNYGYTFGSGTRLTVV.

V is TRBV2 and J is TRBJ2-7; D perhaps matches TRBD2 (6 bases). The germline V gene has CDR1 SNHLY and CDR2 FYNNEI. The V gene lost 1 base and the J gene lost 4 bases, with 8 bases spanning the gap. The CDR3 sequence is 13 residues long. CDR3 nucleotide sequence: TGTGCCAGCAGTGAAGGTAGCGGATACGAGCAGTACTTC. Residues: CASSEGSGYEQYF.

The rearrangement joins TRBV2 to TRBJ1-1; 7 bases line up with TRBD1. CDR3 size: 15 residues. V lost 7 bases to trimming and J lost 1 base; unmatched junction nucleotides: 9. Germline values: CDR1 SNHLY, CDR2 FYNNEI. The CDR3 DNA sequence: TGTGCCAGCACCCCACAGGGGTTGGCGAACACTGAAGCTTTCTTT. Protein product: CASTPQGLANTEAFF.

The chain joins TRBV28 to TRBJ2-7; TRBD1 agrees at 7 bases. The CDR3 totals 13 residues. Unmatched junction bases numbered 6, after V lost 4 bases and J lost 6 bases. Germline CDR1 and CDR2: MDHEN and SYDVKM. The CDR3, as DNA: TGTGCCAGCAGTTCCTTGACAGGGTCCGAGCAGTACTTC. Residues: CASSSLTGSEQYF. Using reference TRBV28 and TRBJ2-7 for the parts outside the CDR3, the full variable domain is DVKVTQSSRYLVKRTGEKVFLECVQDMDHENMFWYRQDPGLGLRLIYFSYDVKMKEKGDIPEGYSVSREKKERFSLILESASTNQTSMYLCASSSLTGSEQYFGPGTRLTVT.

The gene calls are TRBV28 and TRBJ1-2; D not resolved. The length of the CDR3 is 10 residues. Per the germline V gene, CDR1 is MDHEN and CDR2 is SYDVKM. V lost 11 bases to trimming and J lost 4 bases, with 8 bases between them. DNA of the CDR3: TGTGCCGTGGACTCCTATGGCTACACCTTC. Its translation is CAVDSYGYTF.

The CDR3 is CASRLPGGFGNEQFF. The DNA for the CDR3 is TGTGCCAGCAGACTGCCAGGGGGGTTCGGGAATGAGCAGTTCTTC. The V and J genes are TRBV6-1 and TRBJ2-1; TRBD1 is a possible D gene (7 bases). Germline V lookup: CDR1 MNHNS, CDR2 SASEGT. V was clipped by 6 bases and J by 7 bases, with 19 bases between them. The CDR3 consists of 15 residues.

This chain joins TRBV27 and TRBJ2-7; D is unclear. The CDR3 contains 16 residues. Between the trimmed V and J ends, which lost 7 bases and 3 bases, there was a span of 22 bases. Germline CDR1 is MNHEY and CDR2 is SMNVEV (reference sequence). CDR3 nucleotide sequence: TGTGCCAGCACGTCCAGTGGTCCCCCACCGAACTACGAGCAGTACTTC. It specifies CASTSSGPPPNYEQYF.

The chain employs TRBV5-1 and TRBJ2-5; 8 bases align to TRBD2. Germline V gene sequence: CDR1 SGHRS, CDR2 YFSETQ. The CDR3 length is 15 residues. V was pared by 4 bases and J by 5 bases, with 10 bases of the junction left unmatched. As DNA, the CDR3 is TGCGCCAGCAGCATCCAAGCGGGAGTGGGGGAGACCCAGTACTTC. Translated: CASSIQAGVGETQYF. Full variable domain (outside the CDR3, taken from reference TRBV5-1 and TRBJ2-5): KAGVTQTPRYLIKTRGQQVTLSCSPISGHRSVSWYQQTPGQGLQFLFEYFSETQRNKGNFPGRFSGRQFSNSRSEMNVSTLELGDSALYLCASSIQAGVGETQYFGPGTRLLVL.

The V call is TRBV11-2, the J call TRBJ2-2; 8 bases map to TRBD2. Germline V lookup: CDR1 SGHAT, CDR2 FQNNGV. The CDR3 has 15 residues. J lost 4 bases, V lost 5 bases, and 6 bases had no gene match. CDR3 protein: CASSPGRAFTGELFF. The CDR3 DNA sequence: TGTGCCAGCAGCCCCGGGAGGGCGTTCACCGGGGAGCTGTTTTTT. The full variable domain, rest sourced from reference TRBV11-2 and TRBJ2-2, is EAGVAQSPRYKIIEKRQSVAFWCNPISGHATLYWYQQILGQGPKLLIQFQNNGVVDDSQLPKDRFSAERLKGVDSTLKIQPAKLEDSAVYLCASSPGRAFTGELFFGEGSRLTVL.

The chain is built from TRBV15 and TRBJ2-7, with D possibly matching TRBD2 (7 bases). In germline, CDR1 is LNHNV, CDR2 YYDKDF (reference sequence). Trimming took 0 bases from V and 4 from J, leaving 16 bases between them. The CDR3 has 16 amino acids. The CDR3 loop is CATSRDQGLAVYEQYF. In DNA form, the CDR3 reads TGTGCCACCAGCAGAGATCAGGGGCTAGCGGTTTACGAGCAGTACTTC.

This clone was detected only once. The chain recombines TRBV9 with TRBJ2-5; TRBD2 aligns across 7 bases. Germline loops: CDR1 SGDLS, CDR2 YYNGEE. After removal of 0 bases from V and 5 bases from J, the junction contained 7 bases not matched to a gene. The length of the CDR3 is 15 residues. The CDR3 bases are TGTGCCAGCAGCGTAGCTGATTGGGAGGGGGAGACCCAGTACTTC. The encoded protein is CASSVADWEGETQYF.

This chain connects TRBV27 to TRBJ2-6; D is undetermined. The V end lost 4 bases, the J end lost 0 bases, and 4 bases lay between the germline ends. From germline, CDR1 is MNHEY and CDR2 SMNVEV (reference sequence). The CDR3 is made up of 14 amino acids. CDR3 amino acids: CASSSSSGANVLTF. CDR3 DNA sequence: TGTGCCAGCAGTTCTAGCTCTGGGGCCAACGTCCTGACTTTC.

The rearrangement links TRBV29-1 to TRBJ1-2; the D is unclear. Germline V CDR1 and CDR2: SQVTM, ANQGSEA. Trimming took 7 bases from V and 4 from J, leaving 13 bases between them. The CDR3 contains 12 residues. CDR3 nucleotides: TGCAGCGCGCACTCACCCTCCTATGGCTACACCTTC. Protein: CSAHSPSYGYTF.

The V and J genes are TRBV29-1 and TRBJ2-6; a weak D match, TRBD1 (6 bases). The CDR3 has 15 residues. Germline CDR1 SQVTM, CDR2 ANQGSEA. V lost 5 bases to trimming and J lost 0 bases, with 11 bases between them. The CDR3 coding sequence is TGCAGCGTTCCAACAGGGCCCTCTGGGGCCAACGTCCTGACTTTC. Translation gives CSVPTGPSGANVLTF.

This chain links TRBV27 with TRBJ2-1, with 7 positions matching TRBD2. The CDR3 totals 15 residues. After removal of 10 bases from V and 5 bases from J, the junction contained 14 bases not matched to a gene. CDR1 MNHEY and CDR2 SMNVEV come from the germline V gene (reference sequence). CDR3 sequence (DNA): TGTGCCACCTCGTCGTCCGGGACTATACACAATGAGCAGTTCTTC. Protein product: CATSSSGTIHNEQFF.

This chain connects TRBV7-6 to TRBJ1-1; D is unresolved. Looked up from germline, CDR1 is SGHVS and CDR2 is FNYEAQ. V was cut by 5 bases and J by 1 base, with 5 bases left in between. This CDR3 has 12 amino acids. CDR3 region: CASSNRNTEAFF. The CDR3 region has the DNA TGTGCCAGCAGCAACAGGAACACTGAAGCTTTCTTT.

This clone has more than one count but fewer than ten. J is TRBJ2-7 and V is TRBV6-6; the D gene is possibly TRBD2 (5 bases). Germline loops: CDR1 MNHNY, CDR2 SVGAGI (reference sequence). V lost 0 bases, J lost 8 bases, and 20 bases lay in between. CDR3 length: 16 residues. The CDR3 spells CASSYSTSWVFGKQYF. CDR3 in DNA: TGTGCCAGCAGTTACTCCACTAGTTGGGTCTTCGGGAAGCAGTACTTC.

This clone has just one count. The V call is TRBV5-4, the J call TRBJ2-7; 8 positions match TRBD1. The germline CDR1 and CDR2 sequences are SGHNT and YYREEE (reference sequence). This CDR3 has 14 residues. V trimming: 2 bases; J trimming: 4 bases; junction bases outside the gene matches: 5. In nucleotides, the CDR3 is TGTGCCAGCAGCTTAGGACAGGGATTTTACGAGCAGTACTTC. It encodes CASSLGQGFYEQYF.